What follows is one T cell receptor (beta chain) and its context. Original analysis: ImmunoSEQ sequences covered only the junction and lacked quality scores; filtering therefore differed. Here immunoSEQ multiplex PCR was the method, and the copy in TCRdb shows in-frame clones only, minus some. That table furnishes V, J and clone size, whereas the DNA furnished D and trimming. The table has about 2.3 million clones, about 92% seen once; the top ten hold 0.39%. The data were obtained in a study of shared clonotypes between healthy human individuals. The overall study: Each donor contributed plates that comprised three CD4 naive, three CD4 memory, two CD8 naive and one CD8 memory.

Germline lookup yields CDR1 SNHLY and CDR2 FYNNEI. J was trimmed by 1 base and V by 2 bases; bases with no gene match: 4. The CDR3 totals 16 residues. A split of CD4+ cells into CD45RA+ naive and CD45RA-negative memory subsets was performed. This sequence originates from a man between 18 and 29 years old in good health. Some clones in this sample may be carry-over from other donors' samples. V gene TRBV2 combines with J gene TRBJ2-7; 11 nucleotides align to TRBD2. Material: naive CD4+ T cells from PBMCs. Indicated subset: CD45RA+ positively selected. The CDR3 DNA follows: TGTGCCAGCAGTGAAATGGCTAGCGGGAGGTCCTACGAGCAGTACTTC. Encoded protein: CASSEMASGRSYEQYF.